The rows below give T cell receptor beta chains drawn from one sample of a study of human versus mouse CDR3 diversity and MHC coevolution. Data came from immunoSEQ multiplex PCR; TCRdb stores just in-frame clones and leaves some out. In the table there are 50,000 to 70,000 clones, 94% of which are singletons. The specimen sequenced was naive CD4+ T cells from blood. The receptors were gathered from a person aged 55-75 years in good health. Each CDR3 is given with its conserved first and last residue. D genes are given only for firm matches. Clone size, where shown, is once, few, many, or a class for clones that have expanded.

cdr3_aa cdr3_nt d_call cdr3_length clone_size j_call v_call
CASGFEGAGAWNEQFF TGTGCTAGTGGTTTTGAGGGGGCCGGGGCATGGAATGAGCAGTTCTTC TRBD1 16 . TRBJ2-1 TRBV12-5
CASSETAGNTGELFF TGTGCCAGCAGTGAAACCGCAGGGAACACCGGGGAGCTGTTTTTT . 15 once TRBJ2-2 TRBV6-1
CAWSPTAGFESPLHF TGTGCCTGGAGCCCCACCGCGGGGTTTGAGTCACCCCTCCACTTT . 15 once TRBJ1-6 TRBV30
CASSLGGGSGNTIYF TGTGCCAGCAGCTTAGGAGGGGGAAGTGGAAACACCATATATTTT . 15 . TRBJ1-3 TRBV7-8
CASSPPARGTEAFF TGTGCCAGCAGCCCCCCCGCCAGGGGGACTGAAGCTTTCTTT TRBD1 14 . TRBJ1-1 TRBV9
CASRYLQGEQYF TGTGCCAGCAGATACCTACAGGGCGAGCAGTACTTC . 12 . TRBJ2-7 TRBV6-5
CASSVATSGRAGTDTQYF TGTGCCAGCAGCGTAGCAACTAGCGGGAGGGCGGGCACAGATACGCAGTATTTT TRBD2 18 once TRBJ2-3 TRBV9
CASSLAGGAGGNYGYTF TGTGCCAGCAGCTTGGCCGGCGGAGCGGGGGGCAACTATGGCTACACCTTC . 17 . TRBJ1-2 TRBV5-4
CASSPGTSGEQYF TGTGCCAGCAGCCCGGGGACATCCGGCGAGCAGTACTTC . 13 . TRBJ2-7 TRBV9
CASGDRGKKAYEQYF TGTGCCAGCGGGGACAGGGGGAAAAAGGCCTACGAGCAGTACTTC TRBD1 15 once TRBJ2-7 TRBV19
CASSSTSGNEGDTQYF TGTGCCAGCAGTTCAACTAGCGGGAATGAGGGAGATACGCAGTATTTT TRBD2 16 . TRBJ2-3 TRBV6-6
CASSILWGEGGKETQYF TGTGCCAGTAGTATTTTATGGGGCGAAGGGGGAAAAGAGACCCAGTACTTC . 17 . TRBJ2-5 TRBV19
CASSPGGTTRLEQYF TGTGCCAGCAGCCCAGGGGGGACGACCCGCCTCGAGCAGTACTTC . 15 . TRBJ2-7 TRBV5-6
CASSWEAGQGGTDTQYF TGCGCCAGCAGCTGGGAAGCGGGACAGGGGGGTACAGATACGCAGTATTTT TRBD1 17 . TRBJ2-3 TRBV5-1
CASSAPGDSSEETQYF TGTGCCAGCAGCGCCCCCGGGGACTCATCCGAGGAGACCCAGTACTTC . 16 . TRBJ2-5 TRBV9
CASSSLTSTDTQYF TGCGCCAGCAGCTCCTTAACTAGCACAGATACGCAGTATTTT . 14 . TRBJ2-3 TRBV5-1
CASSIEARMNTEAFF TGTGCCAGTAGTATAGAGGCCAGAATGAACACTGAAGCTTTCTTT . 15 . TRBJ1-1 TRBV19
CASSGSGQGLGEQYF TGTGCCAGCAGTGGCTCTGGACAGGGCTTGGGCGAGCAGTACTTC TRBD1 15 . TRBJ2-7 TRBV2
CASSLDLRLAGGSYNEQFF TGTGCCAGCAGCTTAGATCTGAGACTAGCGGGAGGGTCATACAATGAGCAGTTCTTC TRBD2 19 . TRBJ2-1 TRBV11-3
CASSYRDRGAGYTF TGTGCCAGCAGTTACAGGGACAGGGGGGCAGGCTACACCTTC TRBD1 14 . TRBJ1-2 TRBV6-5
CASSSTGMANVLTF TGCGCCAGCAGCTCGACAGGGATGGCCAACGTCCTGACTTTC TRBD1 14 . TRBJ2-6 TRBV5-1
CASGADSPPHF TGTGCCAGCGGGGCCGATTCACCCCCCCACTTT . 11 . TRBJ1-6 TRBV7-9
CASGRGTGTRETQYF TGCGCCAGCGGCCGTGGGACAGGGACGCGAGAGACCCAGTACTTC TRBD1 15 . TRBJ2-5 TRBV5-1
CASTERRLAGVLVGETQYF TGTGCCAGCACCGAACGAAGACTAGCGGGAGTGTTGGTGGGAGAGACCCAGTACTTC TRBD2 19 . TRBJ2-5 TRBV2
CASSFFDRSNYGYTF TGTGCCAGCAGCTTTTTTGACAGGAGTAACTATGGCTACACCTTC . 15 . TRBJ1-2 TRBV7-9